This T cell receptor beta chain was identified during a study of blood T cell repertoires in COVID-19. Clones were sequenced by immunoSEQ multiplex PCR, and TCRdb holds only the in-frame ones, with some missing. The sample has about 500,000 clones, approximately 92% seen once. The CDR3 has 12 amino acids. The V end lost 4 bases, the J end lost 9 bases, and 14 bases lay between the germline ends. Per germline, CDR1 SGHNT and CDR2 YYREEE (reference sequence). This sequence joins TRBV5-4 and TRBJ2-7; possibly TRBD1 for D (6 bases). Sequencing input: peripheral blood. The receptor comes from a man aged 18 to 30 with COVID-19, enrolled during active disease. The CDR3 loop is CASSLGQNAQYF. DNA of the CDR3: TGTGCCAGCAGCCTGGGACAAAACGCGCAGTACTTC.